The 15 T cell receptor beta chains reported below all come from one sample, sequenced in a study of siplizumab effects on memory and regulatory T cells. Data came from immunoSEQ multiplex PCR; TCRdb stores just in-frame clones and leaves some out. The table shows approximately 94,000 clones, with 94% occurring only once. Sequencing was done on a sample of non-Treg CD4+ T cells sorted from blood. These receptors all come from a human donor in good health.

The rearrangement uses TRBV6-6 and TRBJ2-5; 13 bases map to TRBD2. CDR1 and CDR2 from the germline V gene are MNHNY and SVGAGI (reference sequence). Germline trimming cut 4 bases from V and 5 bases from J; bases unmatched to any gene: 7. The length of the CDR3 is 16 residues. Here the CDR3 reads CASSSGLAGDLETQYF. CDR3 bases: TGTGCCAGCAGTTCAGGACTAGCGGGAGATCTGGAGACCCAGTACTTC.

This clone was detected only once. CDR3: CASSYLQETQYF. The CDR3 DNA reads TGTGCCAGCAGTTATCTCCAAGAGACCCAGTACTTC. This chain uses TRBV6-6 with TRBJ2-5, with no clear D. V was clipped by 3 bases and J by 1 base, with 3 bases between them. CDR1 is MNHNY, CDR2 SVGAGI, per germline (reference sequence). This CDR3 has 12 residues.

The J gene is TRBJ2-1, the V gene TRBV2, with D unresolved. CDR3 size: 14 residues. Between the trimmed V and J ends, which lost 4 bases and 5 bases, there was a span of 12 bases. Germline V gene lookup returns CDR1 SNHLY and CDR2 FYNNEI. The CDR3: CASSAELHNNEQFF. The CDR3 DNA is TGTGCCAGCAGTGCTGAACTACACAACAATGAGCAGTTCTTC.

The chain joins TRBV11-1 to TRBJ2-4; 9 positions agree with TRBD1. V was clipped by 4 bases and J by 8 bases; unmatched bases: 9. The CDR3 contains 15 residues. Germline V gene lookup returns CDR1 SGHAT and CDR2 FQDESV (reference sequence). CDR3 DNA sequence: TGTGCCAGCAGCTCCTTACAGGGGGCGGGGGACATTCAGTACTTC. It translates to CASSSLQGAGDIQYF.

The chain joins TRBV9 to TRBJ1-2; a weak D match, TRBD1 (5 bases). V was pared by 4 bases and J by 5 bases, with 18 bases between. The CDR3 length is 15 residues. Germline V CDR1 and CDR2: SGDLS, YYNGEE. CDR3: CASSPRDDGGYGYTF. CDR3 bases: TGTGCCAGCAGCCCCCGGGACGATGGGGGGTATGGCTACACCTTC.

Remarks on this clone: The sample carries other DNA sequences with the same CDR3. This rearrangement joins TRBV7-9 to TRBJ1-5; the D is unclear. From germline, CDR1 is SEHNR and CDR2 FQNEAQ (reference sequence). With 2 bases removed from V and 1 base from J, the gap between germline ends came to 0 bases. CDR3 length equals 12 residues. The CDR3 reads CASSLSNQPQHF. CDR3 nucleotides: TGTGCCAGCAGCTTAAGCAATCAGCCCCAGCATTTT.

The rearrangement joins TRBV7-3 to TRBJ2-2; D unresolved. The CDR3 spans 16 residues. Germline assignment: CDR1 SGHTA and CDR2 FQGTGA. With 0 bases removed from V and 2 bases from J, the gap between germline ends came to 10 bases. The CDR3 loop reads CASSLTATLNTGELFF. For the CDR3, the DNA is TGTGCCAGCAGCTTAACCGCGACCTTAAACACCGGGGAGCTGTTTTTT.

The chain uses TRBV9 and TRBJ1-4; 8 bases match TRBD1. The V and J ends lost 3 bases and 7 bases, in that order; junction bases with no gene match: 5. Germline assignment: CDR1 SGDLS and CDR2 YYNGEE. This CDR3 comprises 14 residues. In DNA, the CDR3 is TGTGCCAGCAGCGGACAGGGGAATACTGAAAAACTGTTTTTT. Protein sequence: CASSGQGNTEKLFF. The whole variable domain, filled in from reference TRBV9 and TRBJ1-4, reads DSGVTQTPKHLITATGQRVTLRCSPRSGDLSVYWYQQSLDQGLQFLIQYYNGEERAKGNILERFSAQQFPDLHSELNLSSLELGDSALYFCASSGQGNTEKLFFGSGTQLSVL.

The rearrangement joins TRBV2 to TRBJ2-3, with 8 bases matching TRBD2. Germline V gene data show CDR1 as SNHLY and CDR2 as FYNNEI. The CDR3 totals 19 residues. Losses at the gene ends were 0 bases for V and 0 bases for J; bases not matched to a gene: 11. CDR3 coding DNA: TGTGCCAGCAGTGAAGCGGGGAAAAAGCGGGAGAGTAGCACAGATACGCAGTATTTT. Its translation is CASSEAGKKRESSTDTQYF.

This clone was counted a single time. The V call is TRBV18, the J call TRBJ2-1, with 8 positions matching TRBD2. CDR3 size: 14 residues. Germline loops: CDR1 KGHSH, CDR2 LQKENI. Unmatched junction bases numbered 1, after V lost 3 bases and J lost 3 bases. The CDR3 sequence: CASSPSGGYNEQFF. CDR3 nucleotides: TGTGCCAGCTCACCCAGCGGGGGCTACAATGAGCAGTTCTTC. Looking up the rest from reference TRBV18 and TRBJ2-1 gives the full variable domain: NAGVMQNPRHLVRRRGQEARLRCSPMKGHSHVYWYRQLPEEGLKFMVYLQKENIIDESGMPKERFSAEFPKEGPSILRIQQVVRGDSAAYFCASSPSGGYNEQFFGPGTRLTVL.

The chain combines TRBV7-2 with TRBJ2-1; maybe TRBD2 (5 bases). CDR3 length: 14 amino acids. Germline V gives CDR1 SGHTA, CDR2 FQGNSA. Trimming took off 0 bases at V and 2 bases at J, with 5 bases between the two ends. The CDR3: CASSLAGAYNEQFF. CDR3 DNA sequence: TGTGCCAGCAGCTTAGCGGGAGCCTACAATGAGCAGTTCTTC.

This clone was seen more than once but under ten times. V is TRBV28 and J is TRBJ2-1, with 11 bases matching TRBD2. The CDR3 has 16 residues. Per germline, CDR1 MDHEN and CDR2 SYDVKM. The trim removed 7 bases at V and 9 bases at J, leaving 14 bases unmatched. The CDR3 coding sequence is TGTGCCAGCACCCCCCCAGGGCTAGCGGGAGGCGGTGAGCAGTTCTTC. Its translation: CASTPPGLAGGGEQFF.

Comments on this clone: This same CDR3 is encoded by further DNA sequences in the sample. The genes are TRBV5-1 and TRBJ2-5; 10 bases are shared with TRBD1. Trimming removed 0 bases from V and 3 bases from J; junction bases left unmatched: 2. The CDR3 is made up of 15 amino acids. Germline V gives CDR1 SGHRS, CDR2 YFSETQ. The CDR3 DNA is TGCGCCAGCAGCTTGGGAGGGACAGGGGAAGAGACCCAGTACTTC. Translating gives CASSLGGTGEETQYF.

This clone has more than one count but fewer than ten. The gene calls are TRBV19 and TRBJ1-1, with D unresolved. The CDR3 has 15 residues. V lost 5 bases, J lost 3 bases, and 16 bases lay in between. Germline lookup yields CDR1 LNHDA and CDR2 SQIVND (reference sequence). The CDR3 region has the DNA TGTGCCAGTAGTTCTCCCCGTGGGGAGGACACTGAAGCTTTCTTT. Its protein is CASSSPRGEDTEAFF. Full variable domain (outside the CDR3, taken from reference TRBV19 and TRBJ1-1): DGGITQSPKYLFRKEGQNVTLSCEQNLNHDAMYWYRQDPGQGLRLIYYSQIVNDFQKGDIAEGYSVSREKKESFPLTVTSAQKNPTAFYLCASSSPRGEDTEAFFGQGTRLTVV.

This sequence joins TRBV5-5 and TRBJ2-7; 11 bases align to TRBD2. V dropped 3 bases and J dropped 4; count of bases not matched to a gene: 6. From germline, CDR1 is SGHKS and CDR2 YYEKEE (reference sequence). The CDR3 is made up of 15 amino acids. In DNA, the CDR3 is TGTGCCAGCAGCTCAACTAGCGGGAGAGGTTACGAGCAGTACTTC. Translation: CASSSTSGRGYEQYF.